This TCR beta chain was identified in a study of tumor-infiltrating lymphocytes in oesophageal squamous cell carcinoma. This clonotype was recorded many times. Using its own MiXCR run on the PCR reads, TCRdb lists one record per CDR3 protein. The sample includes approximately 17,000 distinct CDR3 sequences, 44% seen only once; the top ten take about 42%. The CDR3 has 16 residues. Germline lookup yields CDR1 ENHRY and CDR2 SYGVKD. With V trimmed by 0 bases and J by 8 bases, 11 bases remained unmatched. Sequencing used blood. This clonotype was obtained from a female donor with esophageal squamous cell carcinoma. V is TRBV10-3 and J is TRBJ1-2, with 8 bases lining up with TRBD1. CDR3 in DNA: TGTGCCATCAGTGAGTCGAGTATGCCCCAGGGGGCAGGCTACACCTTC. Amino acids: CAISESSMPQGAGYTF.